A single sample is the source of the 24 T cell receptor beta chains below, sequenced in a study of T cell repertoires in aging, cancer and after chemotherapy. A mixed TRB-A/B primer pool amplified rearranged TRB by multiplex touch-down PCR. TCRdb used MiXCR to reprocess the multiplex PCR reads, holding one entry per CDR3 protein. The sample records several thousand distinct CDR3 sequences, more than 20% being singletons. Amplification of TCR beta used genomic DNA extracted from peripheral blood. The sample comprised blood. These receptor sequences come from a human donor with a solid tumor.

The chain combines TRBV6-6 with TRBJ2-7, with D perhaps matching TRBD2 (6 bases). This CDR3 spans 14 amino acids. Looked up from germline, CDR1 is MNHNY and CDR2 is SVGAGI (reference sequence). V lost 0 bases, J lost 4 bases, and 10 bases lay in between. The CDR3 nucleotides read TGTGCCAGCAGTTACTCGGACTACAAGTACGAGCAGTACTTC. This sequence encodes CASSYSDYKYEQYF.

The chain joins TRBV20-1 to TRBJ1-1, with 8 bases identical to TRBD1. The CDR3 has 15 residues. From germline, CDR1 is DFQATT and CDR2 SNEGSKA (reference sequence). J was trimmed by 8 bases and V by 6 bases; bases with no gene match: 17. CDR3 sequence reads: CSALTGVGDLGEAFF. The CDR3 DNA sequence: TGCAGTGCCCTGACAGGGGTTGGAGACTTGGGGGAAGCTTTCTTT.

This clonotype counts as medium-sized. Here the CDR3 DNA reads TGTGCCATCAGGGATAGCGGGAGTGGTAATGAGCAGTTCTTC. Translating it yields CAIRDSGSGNEQFF. The V and J genes are TRBV10-3 and TRBJ2-1, with 9 bases identical to TRBD2. The germline gives CDR1 ENHRY, CDR2 SYGVKD. The CDR3 runs 14 residues. With V trimmed by 6 bases and J by 7 bases, 7 bases remained unmatched.

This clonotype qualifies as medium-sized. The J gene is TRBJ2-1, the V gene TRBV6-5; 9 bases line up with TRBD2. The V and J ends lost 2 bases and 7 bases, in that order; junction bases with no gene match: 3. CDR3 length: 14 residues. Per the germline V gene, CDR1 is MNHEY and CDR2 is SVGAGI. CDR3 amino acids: CASSYGGGENEQFF. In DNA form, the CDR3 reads TGTGCCAGCAGTTACGGCGGGGGGGAGAATGAGCAGTTCTTC.

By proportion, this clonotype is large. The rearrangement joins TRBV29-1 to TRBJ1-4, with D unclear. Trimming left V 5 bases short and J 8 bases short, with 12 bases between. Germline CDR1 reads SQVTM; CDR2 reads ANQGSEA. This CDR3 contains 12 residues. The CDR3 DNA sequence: TGCAGCGTTAGCTTTCAAGGGGAAAAACTGTTTTTT. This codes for CSVSFQGEKLFF.

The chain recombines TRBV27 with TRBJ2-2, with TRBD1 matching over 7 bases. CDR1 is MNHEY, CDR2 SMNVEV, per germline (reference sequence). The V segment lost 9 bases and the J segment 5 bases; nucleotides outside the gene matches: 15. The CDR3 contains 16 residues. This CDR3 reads CARRDTGTVLTGELFF. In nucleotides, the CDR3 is TGTGCCAGAAGGGATACCGGGACAGTCTTGACCGGGGAGCTGTTTTTT.

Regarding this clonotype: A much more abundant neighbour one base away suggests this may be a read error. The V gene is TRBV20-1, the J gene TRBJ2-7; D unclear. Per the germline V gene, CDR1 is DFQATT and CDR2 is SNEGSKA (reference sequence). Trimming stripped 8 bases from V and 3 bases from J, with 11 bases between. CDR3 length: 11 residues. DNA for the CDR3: TGCAGTTCCCATGATGTCTACGAGCAGTACTTC. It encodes CSSHDVYEQYF.

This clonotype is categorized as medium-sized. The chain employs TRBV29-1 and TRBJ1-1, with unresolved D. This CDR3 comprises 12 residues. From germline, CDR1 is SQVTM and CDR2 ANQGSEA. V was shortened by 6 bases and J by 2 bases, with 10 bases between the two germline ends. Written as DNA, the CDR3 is TGCAGCGTCGGGAGGGTTAACACTGAAGCTTTCTTT. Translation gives CSVGRVNTEAFF.

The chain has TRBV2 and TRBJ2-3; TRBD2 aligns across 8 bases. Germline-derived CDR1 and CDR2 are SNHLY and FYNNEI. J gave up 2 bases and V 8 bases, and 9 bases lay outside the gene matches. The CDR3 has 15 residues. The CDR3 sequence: CASRGGSRATDTQYF. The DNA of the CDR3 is TGTGCCAGCCGGGGGGGTAGCCGGGCCACAGATACGCAGTATTTT.

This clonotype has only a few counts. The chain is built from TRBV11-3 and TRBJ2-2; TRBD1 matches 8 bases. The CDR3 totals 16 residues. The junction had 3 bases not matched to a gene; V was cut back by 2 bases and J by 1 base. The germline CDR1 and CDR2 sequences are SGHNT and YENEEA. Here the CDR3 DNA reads TGTGCCAGCAGCTTAAGAGGACAGGGGAACACCGGGGAGCTGTTTTTT. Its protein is CASSLRGQGNTGELFF.

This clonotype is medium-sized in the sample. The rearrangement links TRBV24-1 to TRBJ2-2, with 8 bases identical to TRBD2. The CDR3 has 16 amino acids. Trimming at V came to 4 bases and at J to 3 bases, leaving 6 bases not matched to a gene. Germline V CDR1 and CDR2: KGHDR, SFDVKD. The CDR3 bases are TGTGCCACCAGTGAAGGATTAGCGGGGCACACCGGGGAGCTGTTTTTT. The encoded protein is CATSEGLAGHTGELFF.

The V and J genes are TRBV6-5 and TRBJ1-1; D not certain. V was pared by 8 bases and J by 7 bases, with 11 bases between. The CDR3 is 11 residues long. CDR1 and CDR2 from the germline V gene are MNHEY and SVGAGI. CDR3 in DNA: TGTGCCAGCTTTCGGGTGGGTGAAGCTTTCTTT. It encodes CASFRVGEAFF.

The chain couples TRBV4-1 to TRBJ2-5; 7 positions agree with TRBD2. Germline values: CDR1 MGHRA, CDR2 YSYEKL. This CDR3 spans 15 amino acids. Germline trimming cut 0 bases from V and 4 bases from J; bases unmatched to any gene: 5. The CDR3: CASSQDWGGLETQYF. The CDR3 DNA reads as TGCGCCAGCAGCCAAGACTGGGGGGGTTTAGAGACCCAGTACTTC.

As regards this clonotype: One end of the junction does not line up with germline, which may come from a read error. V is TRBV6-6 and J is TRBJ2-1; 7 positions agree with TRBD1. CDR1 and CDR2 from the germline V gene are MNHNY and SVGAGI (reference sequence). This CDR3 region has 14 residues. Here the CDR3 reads CASSYPTGMNEQSF. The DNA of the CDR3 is TGTGCCAGCAGTTACCCGACAGGGATGAATGAGCAGTCCTTC.

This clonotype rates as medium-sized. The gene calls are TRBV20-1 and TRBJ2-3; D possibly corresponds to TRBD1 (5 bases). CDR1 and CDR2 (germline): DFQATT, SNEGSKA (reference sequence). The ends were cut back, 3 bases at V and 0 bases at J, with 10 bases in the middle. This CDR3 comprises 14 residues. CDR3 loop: CSASDRHSTDTQYF. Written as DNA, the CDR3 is TGCAGTGCTAGTGACAGACATAGCACAGATACGCAGTATTTT.

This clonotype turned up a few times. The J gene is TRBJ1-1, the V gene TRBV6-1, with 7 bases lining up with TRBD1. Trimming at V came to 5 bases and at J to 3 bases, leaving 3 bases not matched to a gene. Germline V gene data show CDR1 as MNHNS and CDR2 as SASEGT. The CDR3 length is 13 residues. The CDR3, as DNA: TGTGCCAGCAGTAGGGGGCCGGACACTGAAGCTTTCTTT. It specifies CASSRGPDTEAFF.

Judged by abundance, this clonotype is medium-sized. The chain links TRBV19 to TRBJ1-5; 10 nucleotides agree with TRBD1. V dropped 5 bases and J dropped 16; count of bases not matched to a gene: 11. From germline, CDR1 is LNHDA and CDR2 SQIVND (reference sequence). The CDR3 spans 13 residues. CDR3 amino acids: CASSAPGQGVRHF. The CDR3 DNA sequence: TGTGCCAGTAGTGCTCCTGGACAGGGGGTCCGACATTTT.

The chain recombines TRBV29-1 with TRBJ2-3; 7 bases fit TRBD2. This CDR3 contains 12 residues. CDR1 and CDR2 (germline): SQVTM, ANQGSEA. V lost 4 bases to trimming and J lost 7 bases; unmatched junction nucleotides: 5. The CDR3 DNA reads TGCAGCGTTGGGGGGGGGACGCATACGCAGTATTTT. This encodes CSVGGGTHTQYF.

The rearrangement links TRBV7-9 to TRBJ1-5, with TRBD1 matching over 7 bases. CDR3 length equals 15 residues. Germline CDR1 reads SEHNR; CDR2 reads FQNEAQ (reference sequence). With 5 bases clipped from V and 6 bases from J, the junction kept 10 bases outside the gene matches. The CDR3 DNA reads TGTGCCAGCAGCCCTCTAGACAGGGCCACTCAGCCCCAGCATTTT. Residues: CASSPLDRATQPQHF.

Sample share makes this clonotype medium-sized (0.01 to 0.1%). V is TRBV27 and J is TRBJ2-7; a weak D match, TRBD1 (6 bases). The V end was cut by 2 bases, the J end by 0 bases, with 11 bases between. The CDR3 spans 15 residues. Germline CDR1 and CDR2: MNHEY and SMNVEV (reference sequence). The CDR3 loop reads CASSLQGLGSYEQYF. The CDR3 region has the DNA TGTGCCAGCAGTTTACAGGGGTTGGGCTCCTACGAGCAGTACTTC.

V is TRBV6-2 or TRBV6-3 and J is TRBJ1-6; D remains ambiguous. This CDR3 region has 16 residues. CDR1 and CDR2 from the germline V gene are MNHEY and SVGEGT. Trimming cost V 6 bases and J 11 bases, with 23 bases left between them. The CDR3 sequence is CASSRHLLDGLAPLHF. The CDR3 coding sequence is TGTGCCAGCAGCCGCCACCTTCTTGACGGACTGGCACCCCTCCACTTT.

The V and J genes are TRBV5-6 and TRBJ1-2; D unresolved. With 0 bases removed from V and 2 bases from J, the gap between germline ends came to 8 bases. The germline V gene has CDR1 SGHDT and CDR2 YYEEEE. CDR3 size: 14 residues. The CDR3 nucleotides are TGTGCCAGCAGCTTGGAGCCAGCCAACTATGGCTACACCTTC. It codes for CASSLEPANYGYTF.

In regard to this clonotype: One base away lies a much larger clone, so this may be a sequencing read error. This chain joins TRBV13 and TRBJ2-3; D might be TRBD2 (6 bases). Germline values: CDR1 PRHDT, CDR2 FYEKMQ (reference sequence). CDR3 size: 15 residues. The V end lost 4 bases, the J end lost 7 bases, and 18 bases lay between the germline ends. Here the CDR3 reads CASSSRPGAPYTQYF. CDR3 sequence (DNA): TGTGCCAGCAGCTCCCGGCCGGGAGCGCCATATACGCAGTATTTT.

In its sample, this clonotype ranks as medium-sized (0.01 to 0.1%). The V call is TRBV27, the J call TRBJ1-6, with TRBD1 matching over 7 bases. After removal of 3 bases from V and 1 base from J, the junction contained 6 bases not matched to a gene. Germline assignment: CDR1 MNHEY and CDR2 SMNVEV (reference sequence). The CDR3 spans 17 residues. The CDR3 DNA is TGTGCCAGCAGTTTCGACAGGGCGAGGTCCTATAATTCACCCCTCCACTTT. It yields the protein CASSFDRARSYNSPLHF.